Listed below are T cell receptor beta chains from one sample, sequenced in a study of early T cells in non-severe SARS-CoV-2 infection. TCRdb processed the 5' RACE reads anew with MiXCR; each CDR3 protein has one entry. The sample consists of about 110,000 distinct CDR3 sequences, 10% to 15% of them appearing once. The sequences come from whole blood, collected at baseline. Receptors were obtained from an adult who was a healthcare worker with PCR-confirmed SARS-CoV-2 infection or an uninfected control (not recorded which). Both conserved end residues are part of each CDR3. A D gene is named only where the DNA matches it firmly. Some rows mark clone size as missing; the rest say once, few, many or name a class of expanded clone.

TRBV6-5,-,TRBJ2-7,few,CASSSGALEQYF,TGTGCCAGCAGTTCAGGGGCCCTCGAGCAGTACTTC
TRBV18,-,TRBJ2-7,few,CASSSRDTSYEQYF,TGTGCCAGCTCATCCCGGGACACGTCCTACGAGCAGTACTTC
TRBV6-6,-,TRBJ1-5,-,CAYGVRPGPQHF,TGTGCCTACGGGGTACGGCCCGGGCCCCAGCATTTT
TRBV29-1,-,TRBJ1-1,few,CSVDISKGAFF,TGCAGCGTTGACATCTCAAAGGGAGCTTTCTTT
TRBV5-4,-,TRBJ1-1,many,CASSPGGAGSGTEAFF,TGTGCCAGCAGCCCCGGGGGTGCGGGTTCGGGCACTGAAGCTTTCTTT
TRBV19,TRBD1,TRBJ1-2,few,CASSMNRGDGYTF,TGTGCCAGTAGTATGAACAGGGGAGATGGCTACACCTTC
TRBV11-3,-,TRBJ2-7,many,CASSLHPGPGYEQYF,TGTGCCAGCAGCTTACACCCGGGCCCCGGGTACGAGCAGTACTTC
TRBV27,TRBD2,TRBJ2-1,many,CASSLSQASGRNEQFF,TGTGCCAGCAGTTTATCGCAGGCTAGCGGGAGGAATGAGCAGTTCTTC
TRBV2,TRBD1,TRBJ1-2,-,CASSRTGEDGYTF,TGTGCCAGCAGCCGGACAGGGGAGGATGGCTACACCTTC
TRBV24-1,TRBD2,TRBJ2-1,few,CATSDSLGLAEQFF,TGTGCCACCAGTGATTCGCTGGGACTAGCGGAGCAGTTCTTC
TRBV3-1,TRBD1,TRBJ1-3,few,CASSHVDRVHTIYF,TGTGCCAGCAGCCACGTAGACAGGGTTCACACCATATATTTT
TRBV7-8,-,TRBJ1-4,few,CASSLKSMGANEKLFF,TGTGCCAGCAGCTTAAAGTCAATGGGGGCTAATGAAAAACTGTTTTTT
TRBV20-1,TRBD1,TRBJ2-7,few,CSARSPDRVYYEQYF,TGCAGTGCTAGATCCCCCGACAGGGTCTACTACGAGCAGTACTTC
TRBV5-5,-,TRBJ2-3,-,CASIPTRGLGTDTQYF,TGTGCCAGCATCCCGACCAGGGGCCTGGGCACAGATACGCAGTATTTT
TRBV12-3/TRBV12-4,-,TRBJ2-1,-,CASTVGWGQWYNEQFF,TGTGCCAGCACCGTGGGGTGGGGGCAATGGTACAATGAGCAGTTCTTC